Presented here are 6 T cell receptor beta chains from one specimen sequenced in a study of tumor-infiltrating lymphocytes in primary liver carcinoma. TCR beta cDNA was made from roughly 450 ng total RNA with a constant-region primer. Libraries for TCR beta were built through three nested multiplex PCR rounds, which together made up a slightly modified ARM-PCR procedure. The two initial PCR rounds, about 9 cycles each, used TRBV1-TRBV30 forward and C-beta reverse primers. MiXCR, applied by TCRdb to the multiplex PCR reads, yields one record per CDR3 protein. This sample yields about 180,000 distinct CDR3 sequences, of which 60% are seen a single time; around 74% belongs to the top ten. Germline DNA was extracted alongside blood RNA, which was obtained from unsorted whole blood. The material sequenced was peripheral blood. Receptors were obtained from a man aged 35-49 years with primary liver carcinoma and hepatitis B virus infection.

In this sample, this clonotype turned up a few times. This rearrangement joins TRBV6-5 to TRBJ1-2; D not resolved. Trimming pared 7 bases from V and 7 bases from J, leaving 16 bases between. This CDR3 has 13 amino acids. Germline V gene sequence: CDR1 MNHEY, CDR2 SVGAGI. The DNA for the CDR3 is TGTGCCAGCACCCGAGCTGGGGTTGGTGGCTACACCTTC. Its protein product is CASTRAGVGGYTF.

On this clonotype: Relative to the germline gene, one junction end is altered; a read error may explain this. This chain connects TRBV11-2 to TRBJ2-1, with D perhaps matching TRBD2 (6 bases). The germline CDR1 and CDR2 sequences are SGHAT and FQNNGV. This CDR3 contains 17 residues. The CDR3: CASSQDPRGGTLGEQFF. For the CDR3, the DNA is TGCGCCAGCAGCCAAGACCCAAGGGGCGGGACCCTGGGGGAGCAGTTCTTC. The full variable domain, in which reference TRBV11-2 and TRBJ2-1 provide the parts outside the CDR3, is EAGVAQSPRYKIIEKRQSVAFWCNPISGHATLYWYQQILGQGPKLLIQFQNNGVVDDSQLPKDRFSAERLKGVDSTLKIQPAKLEDSAVYLCASSQDPRGGTLGEQFFGPGTRLTVL.

The chain joins TRBV10-1 to TRBJ2-5, with D hard to call. V was shortened by 0 bases and J by 4 bases, with 6 bases between the two germline ends. There are 13 residues in the CDR3. The germline V gene has CDR1 WNHNN and CDR2 SYGVQD (reference sequence). The CDR3 loop is CASSESPTETQYF. In nucleotides, the CDR3 is TGCGCCAGCAGTGAGTCCCCAACAGAGACCCAGTACTTC.

The CDR3 nucleotides read TGCGCCAGCAGCCCGGTGCCGGGAGGACACAATGAGCAGTTCTTC. This codes for CASSPVPGGHNEQFF. This chain links TRBV5-1 with TRBJ2-1; 7 positions agree with TRBD2. Germline lookup yields CDR1 SGHRS and CDR2 YFSETQ. The CDR3 is made up of 15 amino acids. After removal of 4 bases from V and 5 bases from J, the junction contained 9 bases not matched to a gene.

The V gene is TRBV12-3 or TRBV12-4, the J gene TRBJ2-7; D is unclear. Deletions cut 8 bases from V and 4 bases from J, with 9 bases between. The CDR3 runs 11 residues. In DNA, the CDR3 is TGTGCCAGCGGCCGCGAGTACGAGCAGTACTTC. Translated, it gives CASGREYEQYF.

Comments on this clonotype: One end of the junction is discordant with germline, which a read error may explain. The chain couples TRBV5-4 to TRBJ2-2; a weak D match, TRBD2 (6 bases). Looked up from germline, CDR1 is SGHNT and CDR2 is YYREEE (reference sequence). The CDR3 extends over 14 amino acids. CDR3 in DNA: TGTGCCACCGGGGCGGAGAACACGGGCGGGGAGCTATTTTTT. Protein: CATGAENTGGELFF.